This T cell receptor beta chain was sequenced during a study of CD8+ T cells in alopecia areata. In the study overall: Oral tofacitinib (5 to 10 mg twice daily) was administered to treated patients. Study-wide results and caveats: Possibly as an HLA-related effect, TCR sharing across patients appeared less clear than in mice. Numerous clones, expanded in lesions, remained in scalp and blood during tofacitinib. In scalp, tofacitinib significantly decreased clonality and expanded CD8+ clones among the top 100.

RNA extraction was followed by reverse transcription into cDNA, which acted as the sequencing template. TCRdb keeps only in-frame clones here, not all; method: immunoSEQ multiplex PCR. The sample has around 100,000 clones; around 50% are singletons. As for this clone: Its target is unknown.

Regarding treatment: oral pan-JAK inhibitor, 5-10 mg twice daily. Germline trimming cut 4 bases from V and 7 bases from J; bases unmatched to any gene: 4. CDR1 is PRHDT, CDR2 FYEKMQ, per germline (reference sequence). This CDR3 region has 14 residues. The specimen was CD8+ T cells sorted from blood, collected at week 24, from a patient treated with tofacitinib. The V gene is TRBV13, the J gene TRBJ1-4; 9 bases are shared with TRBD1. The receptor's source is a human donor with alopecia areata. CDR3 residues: CASSSGTGTEKLFF. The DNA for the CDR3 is TGTGCCAGCAGCTCAGGGACAGGGACTGAAAAACTGTTTTTT.